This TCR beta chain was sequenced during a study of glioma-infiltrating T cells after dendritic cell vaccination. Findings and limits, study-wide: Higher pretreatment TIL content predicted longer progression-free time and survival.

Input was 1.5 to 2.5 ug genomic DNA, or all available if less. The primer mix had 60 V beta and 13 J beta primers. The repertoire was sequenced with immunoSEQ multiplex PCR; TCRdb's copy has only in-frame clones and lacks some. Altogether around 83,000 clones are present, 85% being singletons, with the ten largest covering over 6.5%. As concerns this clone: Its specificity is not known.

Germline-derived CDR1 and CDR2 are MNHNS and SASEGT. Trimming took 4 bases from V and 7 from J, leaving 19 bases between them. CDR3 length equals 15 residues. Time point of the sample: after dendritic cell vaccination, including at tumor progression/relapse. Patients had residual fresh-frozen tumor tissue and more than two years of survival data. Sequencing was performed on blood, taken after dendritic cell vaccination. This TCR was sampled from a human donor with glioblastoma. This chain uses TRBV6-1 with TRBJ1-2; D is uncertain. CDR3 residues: CASSVRSLGPVGYTF. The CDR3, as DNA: TGTGCCAGCAGTGTGAGGTCTCTAGGCCCGGTTGGCTACACCTTC.